These T cell receptor beta chains were read from a single sample in a study of control samples from healthy donors and cancer patients. Repertoires were generated with immunoSEQ multiplex PCR, while TCRdb's copy carries only in-frame clones and drops some. In the table there are more than 65,000 clones, 85% to 90% of which are singletons. What was sequenced was PBMCs. The receptor source for this set is a woman between 55 and 75 years old with head and neck cancer. Each CDR3 is given with its conserved first and last residue. Each record gives: V gene, clone size, D gene, J gene, CDR3 DNA, CDR3 protein. D genes are given only for firm matches. The listing skips clone size in some rows; elsewhere it reads once, few, many or a size class.

TRBV5-1,NA,NA,TRBJ2-2,TGCGCCAGCAGGGGGGCCGCGAACACCGGGGAGCTGTTTTTT,CASRGAANTGELFF
TRBV5-1,NA,TRBD2,TRBJ2-1,TGCGCCAGCAGCTCCGCTAGCGGGAGTTCCTACAATGAGCAGTTCTTC,CASSSASGSSYNEQFF
TRBV24-1,once,TRBD2,TRBJ2-1,TGTGCCACCGCCGGGACTAGCGGATACAATGAGCAGTTCTTC,CATAGTSGYNEQFF
TRBV29-1,once,TRBD2,TRBJ2-1,TGCAGCGTTTGTAGCGGGAGTAATGTCTACAATGAGCAGTTCTTC,CSVCSGSNVYNEQFF
TRBV20-1,NA,NA,TRBJ2-3,TGCAGTGCTAGTATTCTCGCAGATACGCAGTATTTT,CSASILADTQYF
TRBV5-6,medium-sized,NA,TRBJ2-3,TGTGCCAGCTCGATGGCGGGAACAGTCTCGGATACGCAGTATTTT,CASSMAGTVSDTQYF
TRBV10-3,NA,NA,TRBJ2-4,TGTGCCATCAGTGCAGACAGGGAGGCAAACATTCAGTACTTC,CAISADREANIQYF
TRBV6-5,NA,NA,TRBJ1-4,TGTGCCAGCAAACCACAGGGTTCCAATGAAAAACTGTTTTTT,CASKPQGSNEKLFF
TRBV27,NA,NA,TRBJ2-1,TGTGCCAGCAGTTTATACAGGGAGGGTTACAATGAGCAGTTCTTC,CASSLYREGYNEQFF
TRBV5-1,NA,TRBD2,TRBJ2-1,TGCGCCAGCAGCTTGGGGACGGGAGGATTCGATGAGCAGTTCTTC,CASSLGTGGFDEQFF
TRBV12-2,NA,NA,TRBJ2-7,TGTGCAAGTCGCCCCGAAACGGGGACTAGCTCAAGGGAGCAGTACTTC,CASRPETGTSSREQYF
TRBV7-9,once,NA,TRBJ2-1,TGTGCCAGCAGCTCCGGACTTTACAATGAGCAGTTCTTC,CASSSGLYNEQFF
TRBV28,NA,TRBD2,TRBJ2-7,TGTGCCAGCAGTTCCCCCCCGGGACTAGTTTACTACGAGCAGTACTTC,CASSSPPGLVYYEQYF
TRBV5-1,NA,TRBD1,TRBJ1-4,TGCGCCAGCAGCAGAGACAGGGGAGGGACGGAAAAACTGTTTTTT,CASSRDRGGTEKLFF
TRBV5-6,once,NA,TRBJ2-7,TGTGCCAGCAGCTACCCCGGTTCCTACGAGCAGTACTTC,CASSYPGSYEQYF
TRBV5-8,NA,TRBD2,TRBJ2-2,TGTGCCAGCACCCTGGGACTAAAGACCGGGGAGCTGTTTTTT,CASTLGLKTGELFF
TRBV9,NA,NA,TRBJ1-1,TGTGCCAGCAGCGTATCGGTGACAGCTGGCGGCACTGAAGCTTTCTTT,CASSVSVTAGGTEAFF
TRBV5-4,NA,NA,TRBJ2-1,TGTGCCAGCAGCTTGGCCTCGCGGGTGGGCAATGAGCAGTTCTTC,CASSLASRVGNEQFF
TRBV28,NA,TRBD1,TRBJ1-2,TGTGCCAGCAGGAGGACAGGGCTTAACTATGGCTACACCTTC,CASRRTGLNYGYTF
TRBV7-2,few,NA,TRBJ1-1,TGTGCCAGCAGCGGGGGGACCGACCCTCCGACGGCTTTCTTT,CASSGGTDPPTAFF
TRBV28,NA,NA,TRBJ1-2,TGTGCCAGCAGTCCACAGGGAGTGGTAGACTATGGCTACACCTTC,CASSPQGVVDYGYTF